This TCR beta chain was recorded in a study of T cell responses to AZD1222 COVID-19 vaccine. Study-level findings and limits: The donors showed a predominance of white British ancestry and of females, with possible underestimation of clonal diversity.

Regarding this clone: What it binds is unknown.

The CDR3 loop spans 15 amino acids. Trimming removed 1 base from V and 1 base from J, with 11 bases in between. Looked up from germline, CDR1 is SGHRS and CDR2 is YFSETQ. Repertoires were generated with immunoSEQ multiplex PCR, while TCRdb's copy carries only in-frame clones and drops some. The data hold 190,000 or so clones, with over 85% observed a single time. The TCR originated in an adult who received the AZD1222 COVID-19 vaccine. This specimen was peripheral blood, taken 28 days after the second AZD1222 dose. This sequence joins TRBV5-1 and TRBJ1-1; D is ambiguous. The CDR3 region is CASSLLVGPNTEAFF. The CDR3 DNA reads TGCGCCAGCAGCTTGTTGGTCGGCCCGAACACTGAAGCTTTCTTT.